These T cell receptor beta chains were read from a single sample in a study of blood T cells in healthy people across ages. TCRdb reprocessed the 5' RACE reads with MiXCR, giving one entry per CDR3 protein. The sample lists over 1,300,000 distinct CDR3 sequences, 55% to 75% seen once, with approximately 7% in the top ten. Sequencing input: blood. The receptors shown here come from a man aged 18 to 35 in good health. Each CDR3 is given with its conserved first and last residue. The D gene is left open where the match is weak. Some rows have no size entry. The others give once, few or many, or a class for an expanded clone.

TRBD1,15,TRBV12-3/TRBV12-4,TRBJ1-4,.,TGTGCCAGCAGTCCCGCCGCAGGGGGAAGCGAAAAACTGTTTTTT,CASSPAAGGSEKLFF
TRBD1,13,TRBV29-1,TRBJ2-7,.,TGCAGCGTTGGGGACAGGTCAACCTACGAGCAGTACTTC,CSVGDRSTYEQYF
.,15,TRBV7-2,TRBJ2-7,once,TGTGCCAGCAGCCTCCGACTAGGTCTTACACATGAGCAGTACTTC,CASSLRLGLTHEQYF
.,13,TRBV29-1,TRBJ2-3,.,TGCAGCGTTGAAGGGGGAAGACAAGATACGCAGTATTTT,CSVEGGRQDTQYF
.,15,TRBV7-2,TRBJ2-7,.,TGTGCCAGCAGCTTAGAACCCTACAGGGCCTACGAGCAGTACTTC,CASSLEPYRAYEQYF
.,13,TRBV7-9,TRBJ1-6,.,TGTGCTAGCGGTGGGGGAAGGGGTTCACCCCTCCACTTT,CASGGGRGSPLHF
.,14,TRBV6-2/TRBV6-3,TRBJ2-7,once,TGTGCCAGCAGGGAACGGTTGAGCTCCTACGAGCAGTACTTC,CASRERLSSYEQYF
.,14,TRBV6-6,TRBJ2-7,few,TGTGCCAGCAGTTACCGCGGGATTTTCTACGAGCAGTACTTC,CASSYRGIFYEQYF
.,13,TRBV12-5,TRBJ2-3,.,TGTGCTAGTGGTTTGGAGGGCACAGATACGCAGTATTTT,CASGLEGTDTQYF
.,12,TRBV5-1,TRBJ2-1,.,TGCGCCAGCAGCTTTAGGGCGGAGGAGCAGTTCTTC,CASSFRAEEQFF
.,16,TRBV6-5,TRBJ2-7,.,TGTGCCAGCAGTTCGCCCCGCCCGGGACAACACTACGAGCAGTACTTC,CASSSPRPGQHYEQYF
.,14,TRBV7-6,TRBJ1-6,.,TGTGCCAGCTCCCGGAGGGCCTATAATTCACCCCTCCACTTT,CASSRRAYNSPLHF
.,12,TRBV3-1,TRBJ2-4,.,TGTGCCAGCAGCCAAGATGGAAGGAGACGGTACTTC,CASSQDGRRRYF
.,15,TRBV6-6,TRBJ2-1,.,TGTGCCAGCAGTTACTCGCTCCGCCGCGGGGATGAGCAGTTCTTC,CASSYSLRRGDEQFF
TRBD2,16,TRBV20-1,TRBJ2-3,.,TGCAGTGCTAGAGGACTAGCGGAGCTAAGCACAGATACGCAGTATTTT,CSARGLAELSTDTQYF
TRBD2,16,TRBV7-9,TRBJ2-3,.,TGTGCCAGCAGCTCCAGCGGGCGGGAGCTGGGAGATACGCAGTATTTT,CASSSSGRELGDTQYF
.,14,TRBV7-6,TRBJ2-5,.,TGTGCCAGCAGCTTAGAGCCGGGGGTCGAGACCCAGTACTTC,CASSLEPGVETQYF
TRBD1,14,TRBV12-3/TRBV12-4,TRBJ2-3,.,TGTGCCAGCAGCCATAGGGACAGCCCAGATACGCAGTATTTT,CASSHRDSPDTQYF
.,14,TRBV5-1,TRBJ1-1,once,TGCGCCAGCAGCTTGGCTGTCAGGGAATCCAAAGCTTTCTTT,CASSLAVRESKAFF
TRBD2,17,TRBV20-1,TRBJ2-1,.,TGCAGTGCTAGACCCCCTAGCGGGGGTTTGGTAGTCAATGAGCAGTTCTTC,CSARPPSGGLVVNEQFF
.,14,TRBV28,TRBJ2-7,few,TGTGCCAGCAGACCGACCGGGGCAGCCTACGAGCAGTACTTC,CASRPTGAAYEQYF
.,16,TRBV6-5,TRBJ2-5,few,TGTGCCAGCAGTTACTCGACTCTACAACCCGGAGAGACCCAGTACTTC,CASSYSTLQPGETQYF
.,11,TRBV4-2,TRBJ1-1,.,TGTGCCAGCAGCCAAGGGGTTAAAGCTTTCTTT,CASSQGVKAFF
.,14,TRBV20-1,TRBJ1-2,.,TGCAGTGCTTTTGGATATTCCCTTAACTATGGCTACACCTTC,CSAFGYSLNYGYTF
.,14,TRBV27,TRBJ2-1,.,TGTGCCAGAAATAACGGGGGCGCCCACAATGAGCAGTTCTTC,CARNNGGAHNEQFF
TRBD2,15,TRBV7-9,TRBJ2-4,.,TGTGCCAGCAGCGATGCAACTAGCGGGGATTACATTCAGTACTTC,CASSDATSGDYIQYF
TRBD1,14,TRBV11-2,TRBJ2-5,.,TGTGCCAGCAGAACCGGGACAGGGGACAATGAGCAGTACTTC,CASRTGTGDNEQYF
.,16,TRBV5-1,TRBJ2-7,.,TGCGCCAGCTCCTTCGGCGAGAGGCTAAGCTCCTACGAGCAGTACTTC,CASSFGERLSSYEQYF
.,12,TRBV20-1,TRBJ2-5,.,TGCAGTGCTCAGGGGGGTACGGAGACCCAGTACTTC,CSAQGGTETQYF
TRBD1,15,TRBV20-1,TRBJ1-5,.,TGCAGTGCTAGGGCAGCACAGACAGGGTTACAGCCCCAGCATTTT,CSARAAQTGLQPQHF
.,14,TRBV7-9,TRBJ1-4,.,TGTGCCAGCCGGAGGGGTTCCCTGAATGAAAAACTGTTTTTT,CASRRGSLNEKLFF
TRBD1,16,TRBV7-6,TRBJ1-6,.,TGTGCCAGCAGCCCGAGAGGGACAGAGTATAATTCACCCCTCCACTTT,CASSPRGTEYNSPLHF
.,14,TRBV29-1,TRBJ2-6,few,TGCAGCGTGGGCGGGAATTCTGGGGCCAACGTCCTGACTTTC,CSVGGNSGANVLTF
TRBD1,13,TRBV2,TRBJ2-1,.,TGTGCCAGCAGTAAGGGGGCGCCGAATGAGCAGTTCTTC,CASSKGAPNEQFF
.,15,TRBV7-2,TRBJ1-2,.,TGTGCCAGCAGCCCCCTACCTGGGGGAGGGTATGGCTACACCTTC,CASSPLPGGGYGYTF
TRBD1,14,TRBV7-2,TRBJ1-1,few,TGTGCCAGCAGCCCAGGGGGCTCGAAGTCTGAAGCTTTCTTT,CASSPGGSKSEAFF
TRBD1,14,TRBV24-1,TRBJ1-2,once,TGTGCCACCAGCCGGACAGGGCTTAACTATGGCCACACCTTC,CATSRTGLNYGHTF
TRBD1,14,TRBV10-3,TRBJ1-6,.,TGTGCCATCAGGACCGGACAGGTGGATTCACCCCTCCACTTT,CAIRTGQVDSPLHF
TRBD2,14,TRBV4-1,TRBJ2-5,.,TGCGCCAGCGGGGCTAGCGGGAATCAGGAGACCCAGTACTTC,CASGASGNQETQYF
.,16,TRBV11-2,TRBJ1-3,.,TGTGCCAGCAGCTTAAACGGTTGGGACTCCGGAAACACCATATATTTT,CASSLNGWDSGNTIYF
.,16,TRBV20-1,TRBJ1-2,.,TGCAGTGCTAGAGCCCGGGCACGGGAGCGCTTCTATGGCTACACCTTC,CSARARARERFYGYTF
.,17,TRBV12-3/TRBV12-4,TRBJ2-7,.,TGTGCCAGCAGTTTTTCAGGGCAGGGAACTAGGTACTACGAGCAGTACTTC,CASSFSGQGTRYYEQYF
TRBD2,14,TRBV6-6,TRBJ2-1,.,TGTGCCAGCAGCTGGGGCGGGAGAAACAATGAGCAGTTCTTC,CASSWGGRNNEQFF
.,15,TRBV20-1,TRBJ2-3,.,TGCAGTGCTAGAGATCGAACAAGGGGCGTAGATACGCAGTATTTT,CSARDRTRGVDTQYF
.,13,TRBV27,TRBJ1-2,.,TGTGCCAGCAGTTATAGGATTAACTATGGCTACACCTTC,CASSYRINYGYTF
.,15,TRBV6-5,TRBJ1-2,.,TGTGCCAGCAGTTTGACCATGACAGATAACTATGGCTACACCTTC,CASSLTMTDNYGYTF
.,14,TRBV29-1,TRBJ2-1,few,TGCAGCGCCCCGGGGAGGAGGGCCTACAATGAGCAGTTCTTC,CSAPGRRAYNEQFF
.,13,TRBV29-1,TRBJ2-4,.,TGCAGCGTTGAAGATCTTGAACTCAACATTCAGTACTTC,CSVEDLELNIQYF
.,14,TRBV6-6,TRBJ2-5,.,TGTGCCAGCAGTTTAACAGGGAGGCAAGAGACCCAGTACTTC,CASSLTGRQETQYF
TRBD2,16,TRBV4-1,TRBJ2-3,.,TGCGCCAGCAGCCAAGTGGCGGGGGGGTTTACAGATACGCAGTATTTT,CASSQVAGGFTDTQYF
.,14,TRBV4-1,TRBJ1-1,.,TGCGCCTGCAGCCTAATGGGAGGCTTTCCCGAAGCTTTCTTT,CACSLMGGFPEAFF
.,15,TRBV20-1,TRBJ2-7,.,TGCAGTGCCCTACCCCTAGACAGGGAGGTCTACGAGCAGTACTTC,CSALPLDREVYEQYF
TRBD1,13,TRBV6-1,TRBJ2-7,.,TGTGCCAGCAGTAAGGACAGGGTCAGCGAGCAGTACTTC,CASSKDRVSEQYF
TRBD1,15,TRBV7-2,TRBJ1-5,few,TGTGCCAGCAGCCGGCAGGGGGGAAGCAATCAGCCCCAGCATTTT,CASSRQGGSNQPQHF
TRBD1,15,TRBV20-1,TRBJ2-5,.,TGCAGTGCTAGGCAGGGGGCCCCTGACCAAGAGACCCAGTACTTC,CSARQGAPDQETQYF